Below are 15 T cell receptor beta chains sequenced from a single sample in a study of early T cells in non-severe SARS-CoV-2 infection. Each CDR3 protein is one row after TCRdb ran MiXCR on the 5' RACE reads. The table records tens of thousands of distinct CDR3 sequences, around 6.6% of them present only once. The sample consisted of whole blood, taken at baseline. All receptors derive from an adult who was a healthcare worker with PCR-confirmed SARS-CoV-2 infection or an uninfected control (not recorded which).

This clonotype was counted many times. The rearrangement uses TRBV20-1 and TRBJ2-7, with a weak D call TRBD1 (5 bases). The CDR3 runs to 20 residues. Germline CDR1 DFQATT, CDR2 SNEGSKA (reference sequence). Trimming took off 1 base at V and 2 bases at J, with 30 bases between the two ends. CDR3 loop: CSARAVDRVIQPTRPYEQYF. CDR3 bases: TGCAGTGCTAGAGCCGTAGACAGAGTAATCCAACCTACCCGTCCCTACGAGCAGTACTTC.

At least ten counts were recorded for this clonotype. V usage is TRBV19 and J usage is TRBJ1-6; D not certain. Trimming removed 3 bases at V and 7 bases at J, with 16 bases between. The CDR3 has 16 amino acids. The germline CDR1 and CDR2 sequences are LNHDA and SQIVND (reference sequence). The CDR3 loop reads CASSIKLFSPNSPLHF. The CDR3 DNA reads TGTGCCAGTAGTATTAAACTTTTCTCCCCAAATTCACCCCTCCACTTT.

This rearrangement joins TRBV20-1 to TRBJ2-5, with D perhaps matching TRBD2 (6 bases). The CDR3 spans 13 residues. Trimming cost V 3 bases and J 7 bases, with 15 bases left between them. CDR1 and CDR2 from the germline V gene are DFQATT and SNEGSKA (reference sequence). In nucleotides, the CDR3 is TGCAGTGCTAGCCTATCGACTAGTGGGACCCAGTACTTC. Protein sequence: CSASLSTSGTQYF.

This clonotype was counted many times. This chain connects TRBV11-2 to TRBJ2-5; TRBD1 matches 7 bases. CDR1 SGHAT and CDR2 FQNNGV come from the germline V gene. The V gene end was trimmed by 5 bases and the J gene end by 2 bases; junction bases not matched to a gene: 11. The CDR3 length is 16 residues. The DNA for the CDR3 is TGTGCCAGCAGCCCCCTCGGACAGGTCAGGCAAGAGACCCAGTACTTC. It codes for CASSPLGQVRQETQYF.

This clonotype was seen ten or more times. The gene calls are TRBV6-5 and TRBJ1-1; 8 positions agree with TRBD1. Germline CDR1 MNHEY, CDR2 SVGAGI. The V segment lost 7 bases and the J segment 10 bases; nucleotides outside the gene matches: 11. There are 13 residues in the CDR3. The CDR3, as DNA: TGTGCCAGCACTCTAGGACAGGGCCAAGTAGCTTTCTTT. This encodes CASTLGQGQVAFF.

This clonotype appeared many times. This chain's CDR3 is CASSLALVGQSSYEQYF. The CDR3 bases are TGTGCCAGCAGCTTAGCGTTGGTGGGACAGAGCTCCTACGAGCAGTACTTC. The V gene is TRBV7-6, the J gene TRBJ2-7; 7 bases match TRBD1. The CDR3 spans 17 residues. Germline lookup yields CDR1 SGHVS and CDR2 FNYEAQ. J was trimmed by 0 bases and V by 0 bases; bases with no gene match: 8.

This clonotype has a count of ten or more. The chain couples TRBV15 to TRBJ2-4, with D perhaps matching TRBD1 (5 bases). The CDR3 has 15 residues. V lost 0 bases to trimming and J lost 4 bases, with 10 bases between them. CDR1 is LNHNV, CDR2 YYDKDF, per germline (reference sequence). The CDR3 is CATSRDSAGKNIQYF. CDR3 bases: TGTGCCACCAGCAGAGATTCGGCAGGGAAAAACATTCAGTACTTC.

This clonotype was seen at least ten times. The J gene is TRBJ1-2, the V gene TRBV7-2, with 8 bases aligning to TRBD1. V gave up 5 bases and J gave up 8 bases; unmatched junction bases: 10. The CDR3 covers 14 residues. Germline CDR1 and CDR2: SGHTA and FQGNSA. CDR3 residues: CASSQDRVSLGYTF. Written as DNA, the CDR3 is TGTGCCAGCAGCCAGGACAGGGTCTCTTTGGGCTACACCTTC.

This clonotype occurred many times. Written as DNA, the CDR3 is TGTGCCAGCAGCTCCCATTCCGAACAGCCCCAGCATTTT. Encoded protein: CASSSHSEQPQHF. J is TRBJ1-5 and V is TRBV7-2; D remains unclear. The V and J ends lost 4 bases and 7 bases respectively, with 11 bases between them. The CDR3 length is 13 residues. The germline CDR1 and CDR2 sequences are SGHTA and FQGNSA.

This clonotype was counted many times. The chain combines TRBV7-2 with TRBJ2-3; D is uncertain. The CDR3 length is 13 residues. The germline V gene encodes CDR1 SGHTA and CDR2 FQGNSA. V lost 0 bases and J lost 5, with 6 bases in between. CDR3 amino acids: CASSLAGLDTQYF. CDR3 DNA sequence: TGTGCCAGCAGCTTAGCAGGCTTAGATACGCAGTATTTT.

This clonotype was counted ten times or more. V usage is TRBV28 and J usage is TRBJ2-3; 12 bases fit TRBD1. CDR1 is MDHEN, CDR2 SYDVKM, per germline. The CDR3 totals 16 residues. V shed 2 bases, J shed 5 bases, and the junction held 5 bases outside the gene matches. CDR3 amino acids: CASSLTGQGAGDTQYF. CDR3 in DNA: TGTGCCAGCAGTTTAACGGGACAGGGGGCAGGAGATACGCAGTATTTT.

The table lists this clonotype with many counts. The V and J genes are TRBV12-3 or TRBV12-4 and TRBJ1-1; D is possibly TRBD1 (5 bases). The CDR3 length is 14 residues. V was shortened by 3 bases and J by 5 bases, with 13 bases between the two germline ends. CDR3 region: CASSFVGTDTEAFF. CDR3 coding DNA: TGTGCCAGCAGTTTTGTAGGGACTGATACTGAAGCTTTCTTT.

This clonotype was recorded at least ten times. This chain joins TRBV24-1 and TRBJ2-1; D is perhaps TRBD2 (6 bases). CDR1 KGHDR and CDR2 SFDVKD come from the germline V gene. V was pared by 3 bases and J by 8 bases, with 16 bases between. This CDR3 contains 15 residues. CDR3 loop: CATSDPRPGVYEQFF. The CDR3 DNA is TGTGCCACCAGTGATCCCAGGCCGGGAGTCTATGAGCAGTTCTTC.

The sample holds many counts of this clonotype. This chain connects TRBV7-8 to TRBJ1-6, with 8 positions matching TRBD1. Looked up from germline, CDR1 is SGHVS and CDR2 is FQNEAQ. This CDR3 comprises 14 residues. With 7 bases clipped from V and 9 bases from J, the junction kept 8 bases outside the gene matches. The CDR3 DNA follows: TGTGCCAGCACCATCGGACAGGGAGGTTCACCCCTCCACTTT. This gives the protein CASTIGQGGSPLHF.

The rearrangement uses TRBV19 and TRBJ2-7; the match to TRBD1 covers 7 bases. V gave up 6 bases and J gave up 2 bases; unmatched junction bases: 7. This CDR3 is built from 14 residues. Germline CDR1 reads LNHDA; CDR2 reads SQIVND (reference sequence). In DNA, the CDR3 is TGTGCCAGTAGACGACAGGGTTCCACCTACGAGCAGTACTTC. This codes for CASRRQGSTYEQYF.